This T cell receptor (beta chain) derives from a study of CD8+ T cells in alopecia areata. Study information: Patients in the treated group were given tofacitinib by mouth, 5 to 10 mg twice a day.

It was cDNA, reverse transcribed from extracted RNA, that served as the sequencing template. TCRdb's table, derived via immunoSEQ multiplex PCR, lists solely in-frame clones and lacks some. Here the sample spans just over 150,000 clones, roughly two thirds being singletons. Germline V gives CDR1 SQVTM, CDR2 ANQGSEA. Trimming stripped 5 bases from V and 6 bases from J, with 15 bases between. The CDR3 is 13 amino acids. Documented treatment: oral pan-JAK inhibitor, 5-10 mg twice daily. Note on this clone: Antigen: not known.

General study points: Across lesional scalp, and particularly alopecia totalis/universalis, clonality surpassed that of normal scalp. A large proportion of expanded lesional clones were detected persisting in scalp and blood during tofacitinib.

This receptor was taken from a human donor with alopecia areata. V and J are TRBV29-1 and TRBJ2-3; D is unclear. Sequencing used CD4+ T cells sorted from blood, obtained at week 4, from a patient treated with tofacitinib. The chain's CDR3 is CSVYPDPKDTQYF. The CDR3 DNA is TGCAGCGTTTATCCGGACCCCAAGGATACGCAGTATTTT.